The clone carrying this TCR beta chain was counted many times. Its antigen is not identified. The study used a library that attached unique molecular identifiers to individual cDNA molecules. TCRdb reanalysed the RACE reads using MiXCR and keeps one entry per CDR3 protein. Here the sample spans more than 150,000 distinct CDR3 sequences, around 25% being singletons. The data originate from a study of human T cells and chemical hapten exposure. Study-level findings and limits: Controls had significantly fewer large CDR3 similarity clusters than were formed by expanded TCRs. Having alopecia, the donors may differ immunologically from healthy people.

The germline V gene has CDR1 MDHEN and CDR2 SYDVKM. This CDR3 region has 15 residues. With 3 bases removed from V and 4 bases from J, the gap between germline ends came to 16 bases. Time point here: patch test 3, about 24 weeks after DPC sensitization. Treatment specified: therapeutic diphenylcyclopropenone sensitization with weekly scalp DPC. The V and J genes are TRBV28 and TRBJ2-7, with D uncertain. The receptor was derived from a woman aged 40 to 50 with alopecia areata. Some clones in this sample may be carry-over from other donors' samples. The sequencing used whole blood, collected in connection with sensitization to the hapten diphenylcyclopropenone (DPC). The CDR3 nucleotides read TGTGCCAGCAGTTTGAAGGGTAACGGTGGATACGAGCAGTACTTC. Translation gives CASSLKGNGGYEQYF.